This T cell receptor (beta chain) emerged from a study of blood T cell repertoires in COVID-19 (dated by TCRdb to the early 2020s). For the wider study: Samples covering the acute and convalescent phases of COVID-19 were provided by collaborators in the United States, Italy and Spain. HLA class I and class II types, where available, came from metadata supplied by the sample provider rather than from assay-based typing. The samples were drawn from two sources: the first 160 participants of the ongoing ImmuneRACE study, and 1,200 or so subjects contributed by 6 global collaborators. The material from the prospective study consisted of cDNA or gDNA derived from T cells, B-cell-depleted T cells, or PBMCs. A de-identified subject ID, COVID-19 status, age in years and sex were almost always included in the sample metadata. Subjects who had been exposed to COVID-19, were actively infected with it, or had recovered from it provided the deeply sampled blood TCRbeta repertoires that made up the dataset. A freely available public database, intended as a resource for researchers studying the immune response to SARS-CoV-2, is where the repertoires were released.

On the study overall, not on this receptor specifically: The amount of clinical and demographic metadata varied by source and participant and was provided uncurated.

From a lookup of the germline V gene, CDR1 and CDR2 are MGHRA and YSYEKL. V lost 2 bases and J lost 5 bases, and the count of bases not matched to a germline gene is 10. The cysteine opens and the phenylalanine closes a CDR3 of 17 amino acids. This entry keeps only the CDR3 DNA: 51 bases, framed from base 1. TCRbeta CDR3 regions were amplified from genomic DNA using the immunoSEQ Assay, a bias-controlled multiplex PCR. The paper's processing steps were these. The number of nucleated cells in each sample was estimated from the amplification of reference gene primers within the assay. Sequence reads were collapsed and filtered to measure the absolute abundance of every unique TCRbeta CDR3 rearrangement. For each sample, productive Simpson clonality was calculated by taking the square root of Simpson's diversity index across productive rearrangements. TCRdb's version of the immuneACCESS table is confined to in-frame rearrangements and falls short of the full clone set. An unresolved V gene accounts for under half of the shortfall where checked; the remainder is of unknown origin. V and J calls and clone size come straight from that table; D and trimming were deduced from the DNA. Counted in this sample were 350,000 to 450,000 clones; around nine tenths of them appeared once. Under 8.5% of the sample is taken by the ten largest.

A word on this clone: There is no known antigen for this receptor. Nothing much larger sits one base from this clone, and base qualities are not available.

One collaborating source in Seattle enrolled patients while the patients were actively infected and followed the patients over time throughout the course of disease. Collaborating institutions collected whole blood in K2EDTA tubes following their own protocols. Collaborator samples were shipped for TCRbeta analysis as frozen whole blood, isolated PBMCs, or DNA extracted from either sample type. The sequence came from a woman aged 60-75 years with COVID-19, enrolled during active disease. The material sequenced was peripheral blood. The rearranged segments are TRBV4-1 and TRBJ2-2; TRBD1 aligns with 8 central bases. The nucleotide sequence is TGCGCCAGCAGCCAACATAAGCAGGGGGCTCTTACCGGGGAGCTGTTTTTT. The translation is CASSQHKQGALTGELFF.